This is a list of T cell receptor beta chains from one sample in a study of cytomegalovirus exposure and HLA in healthy donors. Produced via immunoSEQ multiplex PCR; TCRdb's table is partial and in-frame only. The repertoire consists of approximately 150,000 clones, with approximately 67% occurring once and the leading ten covering 4.5%. Sample: PBMCs. These receptors originate from a woman aged 18 to 35 in good health and CMV-seropositive. Both conserved end residues are part of each CDR3. A D gene is named only where the DNA matches it firmly. Clone size is not always given. Where it is, it says once, few, many or a class for expanded clones.

V	size	D	J	CDR3	DNA
TRBV19	NA	NA	TRBJ2-3	CASKPRGALGDTQYF	TGTGCCAGTAAGCCCCGGGGAGCCCTGGGGGATACGCAGTATTTT
TRBV7-9	NA	NA	TRBJ2-3	CASSPDSLNTQYF	TGTGCCAGCAGCCCCGACAGTCTGAATACGCAGTATTTT
TRBV6-5	NA	NA	TRBJ1-2	CASSYSTTGIDYGYTF	TGTGCCAGCAGTTACTCGACTACAGGGATAGACTATGGCTACACCTTC
TRBV11-2	NA	TRBD1	TRBJ1-2	CASSSNRGTYGYTF	TGTGCCAGCAGCTCTAACAGGGGGACCTATGGCTACACCTTC
TRBV5-1	NA	NA	TRBJ2-3	CASSAGPVRRATQYF	TGCGCCAGCAGCGCGGGCCCGGTCCGACGCGCTACGCAGTATTTT
TRBV2	NA	TRBD1	TRBJ1-1	CASSGQGHTEAFF	TGTGCCAGCAGTGGACAGGGGCACACTGAAGCTTTCTTT
TRBV19	NA	TRBD2	TRBJ2-1	CASSMKAGGYYNEQFF	TGTGCCAGTAGTATGAAAGCGGGAGGGTACTACAATGAGCAGTTCTTC
TRBV4-3	NA	NA	TRBJ1-1	CASSLKKESRAFF	TGCGCCAGCAGCCTAAAGAAGGAGAGTCGAGCTTTCTTT
TRBV5-1	NA	NA	TRBJ2-7	CASSLALTRGYGEQYF	TGCGCCAGCAGCTTGGCCCTGACACGGGGGTACGGGGAGCAGTACTTC
TRBV5-1	NA	NA	TRBJ2-7	CASSLSQGTYEQYF	TGCGCCAGCAGCTTATCCCAGGGAACCTACGAGCAGTACTTC
TRBV19	NA	TRBD1	TRBJ2-4	CASSIGDRGGNIQYF	TGTGCCAGTAGTATAGGCGACAGGGGGGGAAACATTCAGTACTTC
TRBV18	NA	NA	TRBJ2-5	CASSPPLGSETQYF	TGTGCCAGCTCACCTCCCCTAGGTTCGGAGACCCAGTACTTC
TRBV5-1	once	TRBD1	TRBJ2-6	CASSLGTGANSGANVLTF	TGCGCCAGCAGCTTGGGGACAGGGGCCAACTCTGGGGCCAACGTCCTGACTTTC
TRBV19	NA	TRBD2	TRBJ2-1	CASSITSGGAYNEQFF	TGTGCCAGTAGTATAACTAGCGGGGGGGCCTACAATGAGCAGTTCTTC
TRBV11-2	NA	TRBD2	TRBJ2-7	CASSLEGRWGGRGYEQYF	TGTGCCAGCAGCTTAGAGGGGAGGTGGGGGGGTAGGGGCTACGAGCAGTACTTC
TRBV5-1	NA	TRBD2	TRBJ2-1	CASSSLAGGTYNEQFF	TGCGCCAGCAGCTCCCTAGCGGGAGGGACCTACAATGAGCAGTTCTTC
TRBV4-3	NA	TRBD1	TRBJ1-2	CASSRMRQGALNYGYTF	TGCGCCAGCAGCCGCATGAGACAGGGGGCGCTTAACTATGGCTACACCTTC
TRBV19	NA	NA	TRBJ1-1	CASSINPGHTEAFF	TGTGCCAGTAGTATTAATCCAGGGCACACTGAAGCTTTCTTT
TRBV19	NA	NA	TRBJ1-3	CASRGTSPSSTIYF	TGTGCCAGTAGGGGGACAAGTCCGTCAAGCACCATATATTTT
TRBV5-1	once	TRBD2	TRBJ2-7	CASSLSFRTSGFYEQYF	TGCGCCAGCAGCTTATCCTTTAGGACTAGCGGCTTCTACGAGCAGTACTTC
TRBV19	NA	NA	TRBJ2-3	CASTRGLAGADTQYF	TGTGCCAGTACCAGGGGACTTGCGGGGGCAGATACGCAGTATTTT
TRBV19	NA	NA	TRBJ2-1	CASSLDGVGDEQFF	TGTGCCAGTAGTTTAGACGGGGTTGGGGATGAGCAGTTCTTC
TRBV27	few	TRBD1	TRBJ1-1	CASRGNRGNTEAFF	TGTGCCAGCAGGGGGAACAGGGGGAACACTGAAGCTTTCTTT
TRBV7-8	few	TRBD1	TRBJ2-7	CASRGQEEQYF	TGTGCCAGCAGAGGACAGGAAGAGCAGTACTTC
TRBV7-9	few	TRBD1	TRBJ1-4	CASTPGTVSEKLFF	TGTGCCAGCACCCCCGGGACAGTGAGTGAAAAACTGTTTTTT
TRBV2	NA	NA	TRBJ1-5	CASSGTEGQPQHF	TGTGCCAGCAGTGGGACAGAGGGTCAGCCCCAGCATTTT
TRBV4-3	once	NA	TRBJ1-1	CASSSEGNTEAFF	TGCGCCAGCAGTTCAGAGGGGAACACTGAAGCTTTCTTT
TRBV5-6	NA	TRBD1	TRBJ1-1	CASTNWVDDRGREAFF	TGTGCCAGCACCAATTGGGTCGACGACAGGGGGCGTGAAGCTTTCTTT